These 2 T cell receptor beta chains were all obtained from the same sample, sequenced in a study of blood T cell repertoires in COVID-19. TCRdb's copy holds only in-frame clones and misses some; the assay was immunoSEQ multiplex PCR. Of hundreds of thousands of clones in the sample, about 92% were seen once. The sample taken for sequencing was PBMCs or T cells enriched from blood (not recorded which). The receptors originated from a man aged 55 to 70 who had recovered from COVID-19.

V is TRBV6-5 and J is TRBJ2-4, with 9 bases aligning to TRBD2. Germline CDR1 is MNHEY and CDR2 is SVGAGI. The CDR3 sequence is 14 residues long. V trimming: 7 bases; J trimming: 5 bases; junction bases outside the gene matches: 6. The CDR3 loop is CASTGRGGQNIQYF. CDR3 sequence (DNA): TGTGCCAGCACCGGGCGGGGGGGCCAAAACATTCAGTACTTC.

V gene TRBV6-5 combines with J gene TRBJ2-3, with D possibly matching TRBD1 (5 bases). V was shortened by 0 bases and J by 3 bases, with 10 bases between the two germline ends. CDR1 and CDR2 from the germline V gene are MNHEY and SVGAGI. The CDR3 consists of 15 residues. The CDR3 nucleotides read TGTGCCAGCAGTTACTCGCGTCAGGGAACAGATACGCAGTATTTT. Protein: CASSYSRQGTDTQYF.